The present T cell receptor beta chain was sequenced within a study of blood T cell repertoires in COVID-19. In the study overall: Acute and convalescent COVID-19 samples came from the United States, Italy and Spain. Nucleic acid was either cDNA or gDNA, and it came from T cells, B-cell-depleted T cells, or PBMCs.

Original analysis: How many nucleated cells were present was estimated from reference gene primer amplification. Repertoires were generated with immunoSEQ multiplex PCR, while TCRdb's copy carries only in-frame clones and drops some. V and J calls and clone size are given by that table; D and trimming were obtained from the DNA. Among 350,000 to 400,000 clones listed, around 89% were seen once. Patients from Seattle were sampled longitudinally, starting during active infection. Germline V gene sequence: CDR1 SGDLS, CDR2 YYNGEE. Between the trimmed V and J ends, which lost 6 bases and 2 bases, there was a span of 15 bases. The CDR3 has 14 residues.

The source material was peripheral blood. This chain links TRBV9 with TRBJ2-7; TRBD2 is a possible D gene (6 bases). This TCR was sampled from a woman aged 25 to 39 with COVID-19, enrolled during active disease. The CDR3: CASTPGLGTYEQYF. Written as DNA, the CDR3 is TGTGCCAGCACCCCGGGACTCGGTACCTACGAGCAGTACTTC.